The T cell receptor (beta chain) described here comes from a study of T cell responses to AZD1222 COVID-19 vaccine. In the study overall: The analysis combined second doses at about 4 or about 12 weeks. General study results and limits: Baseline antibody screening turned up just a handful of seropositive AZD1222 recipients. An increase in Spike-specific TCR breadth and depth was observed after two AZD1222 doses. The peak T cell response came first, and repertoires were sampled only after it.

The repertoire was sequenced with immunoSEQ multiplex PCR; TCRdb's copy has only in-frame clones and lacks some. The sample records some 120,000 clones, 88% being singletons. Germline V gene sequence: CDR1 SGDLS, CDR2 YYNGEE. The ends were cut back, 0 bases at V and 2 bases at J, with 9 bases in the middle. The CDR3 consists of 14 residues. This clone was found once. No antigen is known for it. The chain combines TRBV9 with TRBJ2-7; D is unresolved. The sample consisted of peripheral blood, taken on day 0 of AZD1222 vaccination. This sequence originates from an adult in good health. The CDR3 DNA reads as TGTGCCAGCAGCGTAGGTCCGGGCCCCTACGAGCAGTACTTC. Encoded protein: CASSVGPGPYEQYF. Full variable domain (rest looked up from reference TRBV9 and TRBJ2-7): DSGVTQTPKHLITATGQRVTLRCSPRSGDLSVYWYQQSLDQGLQFLIQYYNGEERAKGNILERFSAQQFPDLHSELNLSSLELGDSALYFCASSVGPGPYEQYFGPGTRLTVT.